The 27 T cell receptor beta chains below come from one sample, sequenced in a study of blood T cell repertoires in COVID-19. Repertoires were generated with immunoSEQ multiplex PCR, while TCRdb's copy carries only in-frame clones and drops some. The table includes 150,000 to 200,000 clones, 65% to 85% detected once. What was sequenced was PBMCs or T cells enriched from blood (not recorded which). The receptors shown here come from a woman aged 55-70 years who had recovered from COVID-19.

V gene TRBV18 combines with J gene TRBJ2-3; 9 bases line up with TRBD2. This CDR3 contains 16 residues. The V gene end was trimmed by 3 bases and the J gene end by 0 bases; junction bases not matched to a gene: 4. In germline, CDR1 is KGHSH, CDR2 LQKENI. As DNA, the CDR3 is TGTGCCAGCTCACCTGTGACTAGCGGAAGCACAGATACGCAGTATTTT. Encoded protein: CASSPVTSGSTDTQYF.

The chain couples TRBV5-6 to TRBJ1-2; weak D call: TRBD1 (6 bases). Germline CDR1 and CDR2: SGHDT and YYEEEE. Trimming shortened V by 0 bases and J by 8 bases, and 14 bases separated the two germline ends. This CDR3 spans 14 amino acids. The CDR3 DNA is TGTGCCAGCAGCTTGGGGTCAGGGGCGCAAGGCTACACCTTC. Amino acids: CASSLGSGAQGYTF.

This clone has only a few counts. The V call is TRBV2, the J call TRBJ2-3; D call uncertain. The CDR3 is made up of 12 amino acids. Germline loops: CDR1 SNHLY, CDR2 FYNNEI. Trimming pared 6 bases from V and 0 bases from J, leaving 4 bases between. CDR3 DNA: TGTGCCAGCAGGACTAGCACAGATACGCAGTATTTT. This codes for CASRTSTDTQYF.

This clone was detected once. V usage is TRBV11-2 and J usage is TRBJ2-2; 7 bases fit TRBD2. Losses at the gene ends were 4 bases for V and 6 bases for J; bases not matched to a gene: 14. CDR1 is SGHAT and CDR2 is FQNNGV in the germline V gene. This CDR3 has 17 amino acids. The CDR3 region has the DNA TGTGCCAGCAGCTCCCGTGGGGGGAGGGCCGTACCCGGGGAGCTGTTTTTT. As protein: CASSSRGGRAVPGELFF. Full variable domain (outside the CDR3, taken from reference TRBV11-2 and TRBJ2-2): EAGVAQSPRYKIIEKRQSVAFWCNPISGHATLYWYQQILGQGPKLLIQFQNNGVVDDSQLPKDRFSAERLKGVDSTLKIQPAKLEDSAVYLCASSSRGGRAVPGELFFGEGSRLTVL.

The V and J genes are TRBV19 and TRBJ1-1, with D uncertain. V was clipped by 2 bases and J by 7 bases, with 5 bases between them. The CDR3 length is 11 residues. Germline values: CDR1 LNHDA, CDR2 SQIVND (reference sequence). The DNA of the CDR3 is TGTGCCAGTAGTATATTGAGTGAAGCTTTCTTT. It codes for CASSILSEAFF.

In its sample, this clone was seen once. Here the CDR3 DNA reads TGCGCCAGCAGCTTCCTCGGGACTAGTGGTGAGACCCAGTACTTC. Its protein product is CASSFLGTSGETQYF. The V and J genes are TRBV5-1 and TRBJ2-5; 8 positions agree with TRBD2. This CDR3 comprises 15 residues. In germline, CDR1 is SGHRS, CDR2 YFSETQ. J was trimmed by 5 bases and V by 2 bases; bases with no gene match: 8.

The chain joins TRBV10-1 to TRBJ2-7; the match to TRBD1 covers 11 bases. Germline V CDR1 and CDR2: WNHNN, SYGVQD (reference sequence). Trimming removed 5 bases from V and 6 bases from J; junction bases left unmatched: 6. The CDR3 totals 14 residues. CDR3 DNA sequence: TGCGCCAGCAGTCCCCGGACAGGGGGCCTCGAGCAGTACTTC. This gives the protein CASSPRTGGLEQYF.

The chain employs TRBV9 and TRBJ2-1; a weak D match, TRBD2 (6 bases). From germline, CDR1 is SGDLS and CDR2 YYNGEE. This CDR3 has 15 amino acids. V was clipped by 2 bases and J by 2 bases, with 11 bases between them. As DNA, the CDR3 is TGTGCCAGCAGCGTTAGCGGTGGGCCCTACAATGAGCAGTTCTTC. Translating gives CASSVSGGPYNEQFF.

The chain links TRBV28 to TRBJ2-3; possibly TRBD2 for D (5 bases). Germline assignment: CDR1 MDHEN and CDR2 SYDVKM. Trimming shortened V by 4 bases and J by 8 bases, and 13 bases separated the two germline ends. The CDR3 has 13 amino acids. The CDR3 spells CASSSGGSRTQYF. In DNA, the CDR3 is TGTGCCAGCAGTTCTGGAGGCTCTCGTACGCAGTATTTT.

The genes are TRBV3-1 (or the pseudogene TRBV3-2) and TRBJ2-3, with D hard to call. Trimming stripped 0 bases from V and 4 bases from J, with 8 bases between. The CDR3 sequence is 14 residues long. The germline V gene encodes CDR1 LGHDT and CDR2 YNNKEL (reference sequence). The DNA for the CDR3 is TGTGCCAGCAGCCAAGATTATTCAGCAGATACGCAGTATTTT. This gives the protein CASSQDYSADTQYF.

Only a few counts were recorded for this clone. This chain's CDR3 is CASSLNPESNQPQHF. The DNA of the CDR3 is TGTGCCAGCAGCTTAAACCCGGAGAGCAATCAGCCCCAGCATTTT. The chain has TRBV5-5 and TRBJ1-5, with unresolved D. This CDR3 has 15 residues. Germline CDR1 and CDR2: SGHKS and YYEKEE (reference sequence). Trimming pared 2 bases from V and 1 base from J, leaving 10 bases between.

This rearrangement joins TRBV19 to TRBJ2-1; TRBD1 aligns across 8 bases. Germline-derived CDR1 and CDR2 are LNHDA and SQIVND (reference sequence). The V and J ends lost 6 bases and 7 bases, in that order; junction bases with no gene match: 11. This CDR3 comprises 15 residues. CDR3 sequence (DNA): TGTGCCAGTAGGCCAGGGGGCGTAGTCCCTAATGAGCAGTTCTTC. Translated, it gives CASRPGGVVPNEQFF.

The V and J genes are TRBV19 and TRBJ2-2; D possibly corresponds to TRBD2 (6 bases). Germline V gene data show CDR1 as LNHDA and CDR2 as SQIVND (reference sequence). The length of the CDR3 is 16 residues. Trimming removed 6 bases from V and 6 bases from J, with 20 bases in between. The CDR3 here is CASRTPVGRDAGELFF. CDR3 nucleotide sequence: TGTGCCAGTAGGACCCCCGTCGGGCGGGATGCCGGGGAGCTGTTTTTT.

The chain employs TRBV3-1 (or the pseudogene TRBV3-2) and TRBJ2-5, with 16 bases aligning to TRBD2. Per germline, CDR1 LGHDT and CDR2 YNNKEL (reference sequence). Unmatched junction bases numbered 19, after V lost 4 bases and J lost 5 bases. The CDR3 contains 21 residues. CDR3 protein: CASSPGYLGTSGGAAGETQYF. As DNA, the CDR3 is TGTGCCAGCAGCCCCGGGTACCTTGGGACTAGCGGGGGGGCTGCAGGGGAGACCCAGTACTTC.

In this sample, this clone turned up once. CDR3 loop: CASSLEGQDNYGYTF. CDR3 nucleotides: TGCGCCAGCAGCTTGGAAGGACAGGACAACTATGGCTACACCTTC. This chain joins TRBV5-1 and TRBJ1-2; 7 bases agree with TRBD1. The V and J ends lost 0 bases and 2 bases, in that order; junction bases with no gene match: 4. The germline gives CDR1 SGHRS, CDR2 YFSETQ. The CDR3 has 15 residues.

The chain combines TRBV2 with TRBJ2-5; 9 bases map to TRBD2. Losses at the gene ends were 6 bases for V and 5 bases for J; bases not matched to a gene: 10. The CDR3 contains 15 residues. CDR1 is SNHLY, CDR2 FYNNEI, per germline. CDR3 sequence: CASRSSRGGLETQYF. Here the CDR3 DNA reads TGTGCCAGCAGGTCCTCGCGGGGGGGCCTTGAGACCCAGTACTTC.

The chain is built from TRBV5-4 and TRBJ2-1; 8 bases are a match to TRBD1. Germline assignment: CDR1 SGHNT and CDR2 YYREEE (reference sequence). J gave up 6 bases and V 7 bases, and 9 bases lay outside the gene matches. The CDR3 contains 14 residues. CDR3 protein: CASSGQALGNEQFF. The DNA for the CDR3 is TGTGCCAGCTCGGGACAGGCGTTGGGCAATGAGCAGTTCTTC.

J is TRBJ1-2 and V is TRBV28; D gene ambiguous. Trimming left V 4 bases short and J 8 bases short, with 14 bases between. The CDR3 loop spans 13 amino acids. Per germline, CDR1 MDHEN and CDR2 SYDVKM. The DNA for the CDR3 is TGTGCCAGCAGTTATAGCAGCGCCGTCGGCTACACCTTC. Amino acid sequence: CASSYSSAVGYTF.

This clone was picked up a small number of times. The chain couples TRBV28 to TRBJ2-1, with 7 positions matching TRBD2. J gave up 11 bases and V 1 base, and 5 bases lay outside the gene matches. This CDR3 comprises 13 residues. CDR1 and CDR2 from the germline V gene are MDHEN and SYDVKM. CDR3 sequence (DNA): TGTGCCAGCAGTTTATTGTGGGAGGGCCAGCAGTTCTTC. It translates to CASSLLWEGQQFF.

The CDR3 region is CASSESLAAQGLNQPQHF. As DNA, the CDR3 is TGTGCCAGCAGTGAATCATTGGCAGCACAGGGCCTCAATCAGCCCCAGCATTTT. The rearrangement uses TRBV6-1 and TRBJ1-5; TRBD1 might be the D (6 bases). The ends were cut back, 2 bases at V and 3 bases at J, with 20 bases in the middle. This CDR3 spans 18 amino acids. The germline gives CDR1 MNHNS, CDR2 SASEGT.

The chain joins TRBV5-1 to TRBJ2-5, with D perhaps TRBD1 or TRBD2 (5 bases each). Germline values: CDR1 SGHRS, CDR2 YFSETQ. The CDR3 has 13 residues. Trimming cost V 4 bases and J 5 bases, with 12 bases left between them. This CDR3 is CASSVGRGETQYF. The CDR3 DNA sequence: TGCGCCAGCAGCGTGGGGCGCGGGGAGACCCAGTACTTC.

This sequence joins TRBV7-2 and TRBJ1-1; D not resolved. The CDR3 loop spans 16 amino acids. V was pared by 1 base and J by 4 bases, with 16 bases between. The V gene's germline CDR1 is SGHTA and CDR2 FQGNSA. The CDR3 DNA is TGTGCCAGCAGCTTAGTCGCCGGGGTGTGGGGCACTGAAGCTTTCTTT. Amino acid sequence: CASSLVAGVWGTEAFF.

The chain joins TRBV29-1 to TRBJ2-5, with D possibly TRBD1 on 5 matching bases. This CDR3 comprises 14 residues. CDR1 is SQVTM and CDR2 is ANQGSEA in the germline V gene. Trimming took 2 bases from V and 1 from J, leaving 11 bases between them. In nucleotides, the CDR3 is TGCAGCGTTGAATTTGGGGCGCGCCAAGAGACCCAGTACTTC. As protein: CSVEFGARQETQYF.

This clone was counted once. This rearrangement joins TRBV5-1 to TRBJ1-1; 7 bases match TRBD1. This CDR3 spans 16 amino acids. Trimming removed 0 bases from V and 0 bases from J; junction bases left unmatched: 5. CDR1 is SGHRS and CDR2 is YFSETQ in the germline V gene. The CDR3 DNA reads TGCGCCAGCAGCTTGGCTTGGACAGGAATGAACACTGAAGCTTTCTTT. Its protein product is CASSLAWTGMNTEAFF.

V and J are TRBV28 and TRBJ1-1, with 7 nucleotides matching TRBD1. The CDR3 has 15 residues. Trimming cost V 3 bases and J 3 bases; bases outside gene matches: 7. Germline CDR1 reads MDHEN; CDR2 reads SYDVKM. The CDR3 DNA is TGTGCCAGCAGTTTCCCGGACAGGCGACACACTGAAGCTTTCTTT. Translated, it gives CASSFPDRRHTEAFF.

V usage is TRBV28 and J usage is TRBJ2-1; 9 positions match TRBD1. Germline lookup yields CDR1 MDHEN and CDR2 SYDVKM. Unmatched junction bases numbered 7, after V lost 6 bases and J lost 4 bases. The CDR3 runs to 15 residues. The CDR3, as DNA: TGTGCCAGCAGCAAAGGGACAGGGACGTACAATGAGCAGTTCTTC. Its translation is CASSKGTGTYNEQFF.

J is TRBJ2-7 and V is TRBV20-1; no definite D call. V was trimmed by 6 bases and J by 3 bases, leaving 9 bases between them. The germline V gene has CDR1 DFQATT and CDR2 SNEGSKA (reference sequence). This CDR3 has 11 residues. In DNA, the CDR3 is TGCAGTGCCGATGACAACTACGAGCAGTACTTC. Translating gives CSADDNYEQYF.